Listed below are T cell receptor beta chains from one sample, sequenced in a study of cytomegalovirus exposure and HLA in healthy donors. Sequenced by immunoSEQ multiplex PCR; TCRdb stores in-frame clones only, minus some. The sample has some 100,000 clones, roughly 75% seen once. Sequenced input: PBMCs. The receptors come from a woman aged 18-30 years in good health and CMV-seropositive. CDR3s include the opening cysteine and the closing phenylalanine or tryptophan. The order of the fields is J gene, V gene, clone size, D gene, CDR3 length, CDR3 protein, CDR3 DNA. D genes are given only for firm matches. Rows may omit the clone size; those that give it use once, few, many or a size class.

j_gene: TRBJ2-1; v_gene: TRBV7-2; abundance: -; d_gene: TRBD2; len: 16; CDR3aa: CASSLVTSGRGNEQFF; CDR3nt: TGTGCCAGCAGCTTAGTGACTAGCGGGAGGGGAAATGAGCAGTTCTTC
j_gene: TRBJ2-5; v_gene: TRBV5-6; abundance: -; d_gene: TRBD1; len: 14; CDR3aa: CASSFGDRGETQYF; CDR3nt: TGTGCCAGCAGCTTCGGCGACAGGGGTGAGACCCAGTACTTC
j_gene: TRBJ2-3; v_gene: TRBV5-1; abundance: -; d_gene: -; len: 14; CDR3aa: CASSLMLASDTQYF; CDR3nt: TGCGCCAGCAGCTTAATGCTAGCTTCAGATACGCAGTATTTT
j_gene: TRBJ1-1; v_gene: TRBV5-4; abundance: -; d_gene: TRBD1; len: 13; CDR3aa: CASSLKGQGEAFF; CDR3nt: TGTGCCAGCAGCTTGAAGGGACAGGGGGAAGCTTTCTTT
j_gene: TRBJ2-7; v_gene: TRBV28; abundance: -; d_gene: TRBD2; len: 16; CDR3aa: CASSRPGTSGTYEQYF; CDR3nt: TGTGCCAGCAGTAGACCGGGGACTAGCGGAACCTACGAGCAGTACTTC
j_gene: TRBJ2-1; v_gene: TRBV9; abundance: -; d_gene: TRBD2; len: 16; CDR3aa: CASRKAPGVAGGEQFF; CDR3nt: TGTGCCAGCAGAAAGGCCCCCGGGGTAGCGGGAGGGGAGCAGTTCTTC
j_gene: TRBJ1-1; v_gene: TRBV27; abundance: -; d_gene: -; len: 13; CDR3aa: CASRRTPGGIAFF; CDR3nt: TGTGCCAGCAGGCGAACCCCGGGGGGCATAGCTTTCTTT
j_gene: TRBJ2-3; v_gene: TRBV11-3; abundance: -; d_gene: -; len: 13; CDR3aa: CASSLTGLDTQYF; CDR3nt: TGTGCCAGCAGCTTAACAGGGCTAGATACGCAGTATTTT
j_gene: TRBJ2-2; v_gene: TRBV5-1; abundance: -; d_gene: -; len: 14; CDR3aa: CASEPGNQDGELFF; CDR3nt: TGCGCCAGCGAACCGGGGAATCAGGACGGGGAGCTGTTTTTT
j_gene: TRBJ1-4; v_gene: TRBV5-1; abundance: few; d_gene: -; len: 16; CDR3aa: CASSPGAVATNEKLFF; CDR3nt: TGCGCCAGCAGCCCTGGAGCGGTTGCAACTAATGAAAAACTGTTTTTT
j_gene: TRBJ2-7; v_gene: TRBV6-1; abundance: -; d_gene: -; len: 10; CDR3aa: CASGSPPHPF; CDR3nt: TGTGCCAGCGGGAGTCCCCCACATCCCTTC
j_gene: TRBJ2-2; v_gene: TRBV7-9; abundance: -; d_gene: -; len: 14; CDR3aa: CASREEVNTGELFF; CDR3nt: TGTGCCAGCAGGGAGGAGGTCAACACCGGGGAGCTGTTTTTT
j_gene: TRBJ2-1; v_gene: TRBV4-3; abundance: -; d_gene: TRBD2; len: 16; CDR3aa: CASSQDWRESNNEQFF; CDR3nt: TGCGCCAGCAGCCAAGATTGGCGGGAGTCCAACAATGAGCAGTTCTTC
j_gene: TRBJ2-1; v_gene: TRBV6-5; abundance: once; d_gene: TRBD2; len: 15; CDR3aa: CASSKTLAGGNEQFF; CDR3nt: TGTGCCAGCAGCAAAACACTAGCGGGAGGCAATGAGCAGTTCTTC
j_gene: TRBJ1-4; v_gene: TRBV7-9; abundance: -; d_gene: -; len: 13; CDR3aa: CASSIDRFEKLFF; CDR3nt: TGTGCCAGCAGCATTGACAGGTTTGAAAAACTGTTTTTT
j_gene: TRBJ2-3; v_gene: TRBV2; abundance: once; d_gene: TRBD2; len: 16; CDR3aa: CASRRLAGGRTDTQYF; CDR3nt: TGTGCCAGCAGACGACTAGCGGGAGGGCGAACAGATACGCAGTATTTT
j_gene: TRBJ2-7; v_gene: TRBV19; abundance: few; d_gene: -; len: 15; CDR3aa: CASSISGSIDYEQYF; CDR3nt: TGTGCCAGTAGTATATCTGGGAGTATTGACTACGAGCAGTACTTC
j_gene: TRBJ2-1; v_gene: TRBV7-2; abundance: -; d_gene: TRBD1; len: 16; CDR3aa: CASSLGGDRVGNEQFF; CDR3nt: TGTGCCAGCAGCTTAGGCGGGGACAGGGTAGGCAATGAGCAGTTCTTC
j_gene: TRBJ2-6; v_gene: TRBV28; abundance: -; d_gene: -; len: 13; CDR3aa: CASSFEAANVLTF; CDR3nt: TGTGCCAGCAGTTTTGAGGCGGCCAACGTCCTGACTTTC
j_gene: TRBJ1-1; v_gene: TRBV7-6; abundance: once; d_gene: TRBD1; len: 14; CDR3aa: CASSLGTGYTEAFF; CDR3nt: TGTGCCAGCAGCTTAGGGACAGGGTACACTGAAGCTTTCTTT
j_gene: TRBJ2-2; v_gene: TRBV19; abundance: few; d_gene: -; len: 15; CDR3aa: CASSTLTTKTGELFF; CDR3nt: TGTGCCAGTAGTACCCTGACTACCAAAACCGGGGAGCTGTTTTTT
j_gene: TRBJ2-1; v_gene: TRBV7-2; abundance: -; d_gene: TRBD2; len: 15; CDR3aa: CASSRTSGRLNEQFF; CDR3nt: TGTGCCAGCAGCAGGACTAGCGGGAGGTTAAATGAGCAGTTCTTC
j_gene: TRBJ1-1; v_gene: TRBV10-3; abundance: few; d_gene: -; len: 13; CDR3aa: CAISDFRDTEAFF; CDR3nt: TGTGCCATCAGTGACTTCAGGGACACTGAAGCTTTCTTT
j_gene: TRBJ2-5; v_gene: TRBV7-2; abundance: -; d_gene: TRBD2; len: 16; CDR3aa: CASSLVGTSGGKTQYF; CDR3nt: TGTGCCAGCAGCTTAGTAGGTACTAGCGGGGGAAAGACCCAGTACTTC
j_gene: TRBJ2-4; v_gene: TRBV7-2; abundance: -; d_gene: -; len: 17; CDR3aa: CASSLTGGSGAPTIQYF; CDR3nt: TGTGCCAGCAGCTTGACGGGTGGAAGCGGAGCACCTACGATTCAGTACTTC
j_gene: TRBJ1-4; v_gene: TRBV28; abundance: -; d_gene: TRBD1; len: 12; CDR3aa: CASRGQERKLFF; CDR3nt: TGTGCCAGCAGGGGACAGGAGAGAAAACTGTTTTTT
j_gene: TRBJ2-1; v_gene: TRBV5-6; abundance: -; d_gene: -; len: 15; CDR3aa: CASSLGTSSYNEQFF; CDR3nt: TGTGCCAGCAGCTTAGGCACTAGCTCCTACAATGAGCAGTTCTTC
j_gene: TRBJ1-2; v_gene: TRBV5-4; abundance: -; d_gene: TRBD1; len: 15; CDR3aa: CASSFPGQVVYGYTF; CDR3nt: TGTGCCAGCAGCTTTCCGGGACAGGTGGTCTATGGCTACACCTTC
j_gene: TRBJ2-7; v_gene: TRBV5-1; abundance: few; d_gene: TRBD1; len: 14; CDR3aa: CASSLSQGAGEQYF; CDR3nt: TGCGCCAGCAGCTTGTCCCAGGGGGCTGGAGAGCAGTACTTC
j_gene: TRBJ2-7; v_gene: TRBV4-3; abundance: -; d_gene: TRBD1; len: 16; CDR3aa: CASSQSSSGGTYEQYF; CDR3nt: TGCGCCAGCAGCCAAAGCTCTTCAGGGGGCACCTACGAGCAGTACTTC
j_gene: TRBJ2-7; v_gene: TRBV7-2; abundance: -; d_gene: TRBD2; len: 15; CDR3aa: CASSRGGLAVYEQYF; CDR3nt: TGTGCCAGCAGCCGCGGGGGACTAGCGGTCTACGAGCAGTACTTC
j_gene: TRBJ2-1; v_gene: TRBV28; abundance: -; d_gene: TRBD2; len: 14; CDR3aa: CASSLTSAWPEQFF; CDR3nt: TGTGCCAGCAGTTTAACTAGCGCATGGCCTGAGCAGTTCTTC
j_gene: TRBJ2-1; v_gene: TRBV11-2; abundance: -; d_gene: TRBD1; len: 13; CDR3aa: CASSLGDRGEQFF; CDR3nt: TGTGCCAGCAGCTTAGGGGACAGGGGTGAGCAGTTCTTC